This T cell receptor (beta chain) originates from a study of cytomegalovirus exposure and HLA in healthy donors. The germline V and J ends were trimmed by 7 bases and 4 bases, with 19 bases remaining between them. The germline gives CDR1 MDHEN, CDR2 SYDVKM. This CDR3 contains 15 residues. Notes on the study in general: An analysis done earlier found most TCR beta V segments productive about 87% or about 30% of the time.

With 60 Vbeta and 13 Jbeta primers, the PCR was carried out. The assay was immunoSEQ multiplex PCR, and TCRdb's table has in-frame clones only and misses some. The data show about 130,000 clones, less than 80% seen once. A note on this clone: Its specificity is unknown.

The chain has TRBV28 and TRBJ1-2; D call uncertain. The specimen sequenced was PBMCs. The clonotype comes from a man aged 35 to 55 in good health and CMV-seropositive. The DNA for the CDR3 is TGTGCCAGCAAAGACCCCCCCGCGCGAGGCTATGGCTACACCTTC. It codes for CASKDPPARGYGYTF.